This T cell receptor beta chain is from a study of blood T cell repertoires in COVID-19. On the study more broadly: COVID-19 samples from acute and convalescent phases originated in the United States, Italy and Spain.

The repertoire was sequenced with immunoSEQ multiplex PCR; TCRdb's copy has only in-frame clones and lacks some. The table shows about 290,000 clones, with approximately 88% occurring only once. Resolution of symptoms, clearance, or two negative PCRs was present in recovered Cohort 3 donors. Trimming removed 4 bases at V and 8 bases at J, with 17 bases between. In germline, CDR1 is LGHNA, CDR2 YSLEER. The CDR3 is 14 residues long. V usage is TRBV4-3 and J usage is TRBJ1-2; D is uncertain. The sequenced material came from PBMCs or T cells enriched from blood (not recorded which). This receptor was obtained from a middle-aged woman who had recovered from COVID-19. The CDR3 DNA follows: TGCGCCAGCAGCCGCGGGCCGGCTGCAGAGGGCTACACCTTC. Its translation: CASSRGPAAEGYTF.